The 10 T cell receptor beta chains given below trace back to one sample, sequenced in a study of cytomegalovirus exposure and HLA in healthy donors. Vbeta (60) and Jbeta (13) primers were used in the PCR. TCRdb's copy holds only in-frame clones and misses some; the assay was immunoSEQ multiplex PCR. The sample consists of about 180,000 clones, 80% of them appearing once. Sample: PBMCs. These receptors were collected from a man between 40 and 49 years old in good health and CMV-seronegative.

The V and J genes are TRBV4-1 and TRBJ1-2; 11 bases match TRBD1. The CDR3 is 17 amino acids. CDR1 and CDR2 (germline): MGHRA, YSYEKL. The V and J ends lost 4 bases and 2 bases, in that order; junction bases with no gene match: 9. For the CDR3, the DNA is TGCGCCAGCAGCCCAGGGACAGGGGGTACGAGGAACTATGGCTACACCTTC. Residues: CASSPGTGGTRNYGYTF.

This clone has more than one count but fewer than ten. The rearrangement links TRBV4-3 to TRBJ2-7; D unclear. The germline gives CDR1 LGHNA, CDR2 YSLEER. The CDR3 extends over 15 amino acids. V was cut by 0 bases and J by 6 bases, with 15 bases left in between. CDR3 sequence: CASSQEFRIATEQYF. CDR3 bases: TGCGCCAGCAGCCAAGAGTTTCGAATTGCTACCGAGCAGTACTTC.

In its sample, this clone was seen a few times. CDR3 protein: CASSQTPRGDTGELFF. The CDR3 DNA reads as TGCGCCAGCAGCCAAACTCCACGGGGGGACACCGGGGAGCTGTTTTTT. The chain uses TRBV4-3 and TRBJ2-2; 7 bases are a match to TRBD2. J gave up 3 bases and V 2 bases, and 6 bases lay outside the gene matches. This CDR3 region has 16 residues. In germline, CDR1 is LGHNA, CDR2 YSLEER.

V and J are TRBV18 and TRBJ2-7; tentative D call: TRBD1 (6 bases). The CDR3 spans 13 residues. V was pared by 4 bases and J by 1 base, with 8 bases between. Germline CDR1 KGHSH, CDR2 LQKENI. The CDR3 DNA follows: TGTGCCAGCTCACAAGGACAGTCCTACGAGCAGTACTTC. Translated, it gives CASSQGQSYEQYF.

V gene TRBV9 combines with J gene TRBJ2-3; 10 bases line up with TRBD2. The germline CDR1 and CDR2 sequences are SGDLS and YYNGEE. Germline trimming cut 0 bases from V and 4 bases from J; bases unmatched to any gene: 5. The CDR3 length is 16 residues. As DNA, the CDR3 is TGTGCCAGCAGCGTAGATTCTAGCGGGAGTGCAGATACGCAGTATTTT. Translated, it gives CASSVDSSGSADTQYF.

The chain has TRBV5-6 and TRBJ2-7; D is perhaps TRBD2 (5 bases). The CDR3 totals 14 residues. CDR1 is SGHDT and CDR2 is YYEEEE in the germline V gene. Trimming removed 3 bases at V and 3 bases at J, with 13 bases between. DNA for the CDR3: TGTGCCAGCAGCTACGGGGATACCGGCTACGAGCAGTACTTC. It translates to CASSYGDTGYEQYF.

This clone was observed a few times. The chain joins TRBV7-9 to TRBJ2-1, with 11 bases matching TRBD1. This CDR3 is 15 amino acids long. V shed 3 bases and J 7 bases; nucleotides not matched to a gene: 5. Germline CDR1 reads SEHNR; CDR2 reads FQNEAQ (reference sequence). CDR3 sequence: CASSFRDRGRNEQFF. In nucleotides, the CDR3 is TGTGCCAGCAGCTTTAGGGACAGGGGGAGAAATGAGCAGTTCTTC. Filled out from reference TRBV7-9 and TRBJ2-1, the complete variable domain reads DTGVSQNPRHKITKRGQNVTFRCDPISEHNRLYWYRQTLGQGPEFLTYFQNEAQLEKSRLLSDRFSAERPKGSFSTLEIQRTEQGDSAMYLCASSFRDRGRNEQFFGPGTRLTVL.

This clone was detected only once. CDR3 in amino acids: CASSPGGARPISTDTQYF. CDR3 bases: TGTGCCAGCAGCCCCGGAGGGGCGAGGCCGATTAGCACAGATACGCAGTATTTT. The V gene is TRBV14, the J gene TRBJ2-3; perhaps TRBD2 as D (6 bases). The CDR3 extends over 18 amino acids. Trimming shortened V by 4 bases and J by 0 bases, and 20 bases separated the two germline ends. Germline CDR1 and CDR2: SGHDN and FVKESK. Looking up the rest from reference TRBV14 and TRBJ2-3 gives the full variable domain: EAGVTQFPSHSVIEKGQTVTLRCDPISGHDNLYWYRRVMGKEIKFLLHFVKESKQDESGMPNNRFLAERTGGTYSTLKVQPAELEDSGVYFCASSPGGARPISTDTQYFGPGTRLTVL.

This clone was seen only a few times. CDR3 sequence reads: CASSNTVQETQYF. The CDR3 region has the DNA TGTGCCAGTAGTAATACGGTACAAGAGACCCAGTACTTC. The chain combines TRBV19 with TRBJ2-5; D is unclear. Trimming removed 4 bases from V and 2 bases from J, with 8 bases in between. Looked up from germline, CDR1 is LNHDA and CDR2 is SQIVND (reference sequence). The CDR3 spans 13 residues.

The chain carries TRBV6-5 and TRBJ2-7, with 7 bases lining up with TRBD2. Germline V gives CDR1 MNHEY, CDR2 SVGAGI. After removal of 10 bases from V and 3 bases from J, the junction contained 15 bases not matched to a gene. The CDR3 has 15 amino acids. The CDR3 DNA reads as TGTGCCACCACGAGGGATGGCGGGAGAGGCTACGAGCAGTACTTC. Its protein is CATTRDGGRGYEQYF.